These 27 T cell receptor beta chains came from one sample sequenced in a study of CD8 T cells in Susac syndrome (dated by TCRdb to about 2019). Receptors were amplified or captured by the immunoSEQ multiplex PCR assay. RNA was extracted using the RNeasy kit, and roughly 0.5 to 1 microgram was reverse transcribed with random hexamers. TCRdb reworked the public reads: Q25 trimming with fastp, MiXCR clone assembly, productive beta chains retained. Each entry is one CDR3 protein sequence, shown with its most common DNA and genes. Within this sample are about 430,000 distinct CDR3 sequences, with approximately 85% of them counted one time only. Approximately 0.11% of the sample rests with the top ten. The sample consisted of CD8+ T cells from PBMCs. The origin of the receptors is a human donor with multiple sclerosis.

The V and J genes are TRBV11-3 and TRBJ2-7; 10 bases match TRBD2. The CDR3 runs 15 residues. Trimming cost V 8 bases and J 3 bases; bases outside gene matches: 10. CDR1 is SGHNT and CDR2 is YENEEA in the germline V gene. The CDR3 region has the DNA TGTGCCAGCTCTGCGGAGCGGGAGGGCCGCTACGAGCAGTACTTC. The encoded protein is CASSAEREGRYEQYF.

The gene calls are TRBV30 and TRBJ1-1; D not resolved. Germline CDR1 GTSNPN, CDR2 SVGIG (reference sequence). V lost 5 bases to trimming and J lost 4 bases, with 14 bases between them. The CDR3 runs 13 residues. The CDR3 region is CAWDFSRGTEAFF. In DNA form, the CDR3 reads TGTGCCTGGGACTTTTCGAGAGGCACTGAAGCTTTCTTT.

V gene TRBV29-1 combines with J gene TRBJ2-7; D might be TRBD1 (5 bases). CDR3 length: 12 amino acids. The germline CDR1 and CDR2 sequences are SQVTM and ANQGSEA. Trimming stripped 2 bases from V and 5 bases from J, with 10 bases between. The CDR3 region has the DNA TGCAGCGTTGAAACAGGAGCCAACGAGCAGTACTTC. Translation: CSVETGANEQYF.

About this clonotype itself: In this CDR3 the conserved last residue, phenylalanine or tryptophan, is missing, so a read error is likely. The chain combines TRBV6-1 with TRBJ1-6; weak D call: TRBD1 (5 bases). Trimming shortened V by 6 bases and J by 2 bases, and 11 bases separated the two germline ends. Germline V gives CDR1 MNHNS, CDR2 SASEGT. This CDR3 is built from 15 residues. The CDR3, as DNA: TGTGCCAGCAGGAAAACAGGTCCCTATAATTCACCCCTCCACCTT. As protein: CASRKTGPYNSPLHL.

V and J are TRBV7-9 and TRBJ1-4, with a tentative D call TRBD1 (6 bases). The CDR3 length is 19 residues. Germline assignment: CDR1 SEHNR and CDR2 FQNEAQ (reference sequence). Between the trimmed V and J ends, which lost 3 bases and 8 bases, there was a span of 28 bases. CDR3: CASSFRRKDSGPYQEKLFF. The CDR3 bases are TGTGCCAGCAGCTTCCGACGTAAGGACAGCGGTCCATATCAAGAAAAACTGTTTTTT.

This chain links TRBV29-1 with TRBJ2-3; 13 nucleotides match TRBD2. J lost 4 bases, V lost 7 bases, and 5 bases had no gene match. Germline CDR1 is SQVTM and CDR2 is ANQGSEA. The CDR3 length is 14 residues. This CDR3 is CSASTSGRPDTQYF. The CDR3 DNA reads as TGCAGCGCTTCGACTAGCGGGAGGCCAGATACGCAGTATTTT.

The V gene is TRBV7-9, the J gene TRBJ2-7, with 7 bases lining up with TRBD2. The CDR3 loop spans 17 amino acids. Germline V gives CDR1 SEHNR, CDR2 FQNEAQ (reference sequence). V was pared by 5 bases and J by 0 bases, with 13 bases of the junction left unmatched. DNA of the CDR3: TGTGCCAGCAGCCCCCCTAGCGGTATCCTGGGCTCCTACGAGCAGTACTTC. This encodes CASSPPSGILGSYEQYF.

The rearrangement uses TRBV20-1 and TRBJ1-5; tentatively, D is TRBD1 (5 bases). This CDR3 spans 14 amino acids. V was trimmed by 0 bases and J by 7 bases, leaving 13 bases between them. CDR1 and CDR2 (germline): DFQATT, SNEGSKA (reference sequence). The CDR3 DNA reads TGCAGTGCTAGAGATCAAGGGGCAGGGCAGCCCCAGCATTTT. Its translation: CSARDQGAGQPQHF.

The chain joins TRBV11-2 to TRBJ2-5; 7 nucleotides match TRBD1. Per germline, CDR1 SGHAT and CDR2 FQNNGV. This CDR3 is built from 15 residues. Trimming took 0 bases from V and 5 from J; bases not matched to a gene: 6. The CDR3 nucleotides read TGTGCCAGCAGCTTAGAGAGGGGGCCTGGGGAGACCCAGTACTTC. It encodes CASSLERGPGETQYF.

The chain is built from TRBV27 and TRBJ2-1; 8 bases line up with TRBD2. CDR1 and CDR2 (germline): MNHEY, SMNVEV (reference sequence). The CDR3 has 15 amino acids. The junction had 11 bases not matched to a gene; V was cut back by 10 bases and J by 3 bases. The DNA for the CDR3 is TGTGCCATCAGAGATCGGGGGGGCGGCTACAATGAGCAGTTCTTC. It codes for CAIRDRGGGYNEQFF.

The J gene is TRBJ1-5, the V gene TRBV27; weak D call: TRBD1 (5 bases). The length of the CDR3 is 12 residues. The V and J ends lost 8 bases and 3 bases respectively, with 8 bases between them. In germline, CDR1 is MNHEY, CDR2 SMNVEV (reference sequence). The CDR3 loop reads CASGGNNQPQHF. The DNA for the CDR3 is TGTGCCAGCGGGGGGAACAATCAGCCCCAGCATTTT.

The CDR3 is CASSPSGTPFYEQYF. The CDR3 coding sequence is TGTGCCAGCAGTCCCTCCGGGACACCTTTCTACGAGCAGTACTTC. The chain uses TRBV27 and TRBJ2-7, with D tentatively TRBD1 (6 bases). The germline CDR1 and CDR2 sequences are MNHEY and SMNVEV (reference sequence). The CDR3 contains 15 residues. The V end lost 5 bases, the J end lost 3 bases, and 17 bases lay between the germline ends.

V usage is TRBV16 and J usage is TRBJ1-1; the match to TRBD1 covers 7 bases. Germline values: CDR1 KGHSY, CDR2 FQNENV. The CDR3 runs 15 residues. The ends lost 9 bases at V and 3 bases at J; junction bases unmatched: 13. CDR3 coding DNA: TGTGCCAGTAGCGAACCGCGACAGGGACACACTGAAGCTTTCTTT. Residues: CASSEPRQGHTEAFF.

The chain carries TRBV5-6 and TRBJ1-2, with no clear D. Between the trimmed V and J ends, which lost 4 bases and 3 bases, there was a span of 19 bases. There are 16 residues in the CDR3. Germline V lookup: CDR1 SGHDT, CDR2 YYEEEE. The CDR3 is CASSTRPETIDYGYTF. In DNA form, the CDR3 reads TGTGCCAGCAGCACCCGCCCTGAGACGATTGACTATGGCTACACCTTC.

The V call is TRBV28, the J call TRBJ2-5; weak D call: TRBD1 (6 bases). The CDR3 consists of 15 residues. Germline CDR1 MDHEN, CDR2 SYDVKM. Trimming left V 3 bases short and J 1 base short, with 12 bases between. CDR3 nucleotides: TGTGCCAGCAGTTTGCGCAGGGGATTCCAAGAGACCCAGTACTTC. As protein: CASSLRRGFQETQYF. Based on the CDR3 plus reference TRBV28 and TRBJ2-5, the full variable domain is DVKVTQSSRYLVKRTGEKVFLECVQDMDHENMFWYRQDPGLGLRLIYFSYDVKMKEKGDIPEGYSVSREKKERFSLILESASTNQTSMYLCASSLRRGFQETQYFGPGTRLLVL.

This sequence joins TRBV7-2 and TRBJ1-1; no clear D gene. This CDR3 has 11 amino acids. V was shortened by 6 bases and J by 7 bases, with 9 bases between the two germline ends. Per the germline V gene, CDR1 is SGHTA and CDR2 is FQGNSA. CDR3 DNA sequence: TGTGCCAGCAGGAGCTCGGATGAAGCTTTCTTT. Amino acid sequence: CASRSSDEAFF.

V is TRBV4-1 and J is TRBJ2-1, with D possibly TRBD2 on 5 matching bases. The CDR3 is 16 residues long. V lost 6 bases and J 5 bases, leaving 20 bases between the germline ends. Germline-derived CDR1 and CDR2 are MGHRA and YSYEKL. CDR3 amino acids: CASSPTIRDLHNEQFF. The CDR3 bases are TGCGCCAGCAGTCCCACAATCCGGGATCTTCACAATGAGCAGTTCTTC.

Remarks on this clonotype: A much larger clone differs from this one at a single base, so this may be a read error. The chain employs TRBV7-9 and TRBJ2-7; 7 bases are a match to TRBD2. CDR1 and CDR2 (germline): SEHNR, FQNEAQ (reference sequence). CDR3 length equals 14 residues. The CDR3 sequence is CASSLGLAHYEQNF. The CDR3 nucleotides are TGTGCCAGCAGCTTAGGACTAGCCCACTACGAGCAGAACTTC.

The CDR3 DNA reads TGTGCCAGCAGCTTCGTCGAAGACAATGAGCAGTTCTTC. It encodes CASSFVEDNEQFF. The chain joins TRBV7-9 to TRBJ2-1, with D uncertain. Trimming took off 3 bases at V and 5 bases at J, with 8 bases between the two ends. Germline values: CDR1 SEHNR, CDR2 FQNEAQ (reference sequence). This CDR3 has 13 residues.

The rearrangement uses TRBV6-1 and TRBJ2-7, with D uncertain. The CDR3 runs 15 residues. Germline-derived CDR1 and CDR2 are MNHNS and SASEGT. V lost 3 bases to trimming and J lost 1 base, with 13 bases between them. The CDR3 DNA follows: TGTGCCAGCAGTGATCATTTCACTTGGTCCTACGAGCAGTACTTC. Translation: CASSDHFTWSYEQYF.

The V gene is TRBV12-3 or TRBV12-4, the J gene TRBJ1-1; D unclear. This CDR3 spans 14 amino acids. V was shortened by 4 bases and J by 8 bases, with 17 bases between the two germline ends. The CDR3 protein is CASSSLMSKMEAFF. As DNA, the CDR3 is TGTGCCAGCAGTTCCTTAATGAGCAAAATGGAAGCTTTCTTT.

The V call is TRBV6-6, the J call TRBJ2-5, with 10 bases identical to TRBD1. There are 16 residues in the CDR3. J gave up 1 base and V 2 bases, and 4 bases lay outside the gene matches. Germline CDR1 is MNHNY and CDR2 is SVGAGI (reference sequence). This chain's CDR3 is CASSYRDRGFQETQYF. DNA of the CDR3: TGTGCCAGCAGTTACCGGGACAGGGGATTCCAAGAGACCCAGTACTTC.

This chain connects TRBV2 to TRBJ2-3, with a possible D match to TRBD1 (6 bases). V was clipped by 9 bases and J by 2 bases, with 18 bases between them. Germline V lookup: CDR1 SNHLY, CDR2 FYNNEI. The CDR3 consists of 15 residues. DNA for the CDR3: TGTGCCAGTGGGATCCAGGGGCTTGACACAGATACGCAGTATTTT. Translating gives CASGIQGLDTDTQYF.

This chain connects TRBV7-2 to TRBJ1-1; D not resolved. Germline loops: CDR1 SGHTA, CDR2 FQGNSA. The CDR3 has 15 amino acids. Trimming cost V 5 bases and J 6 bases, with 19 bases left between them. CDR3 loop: CASSADSRLPPEAFF. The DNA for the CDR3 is TGTGCCAGCAGCGCGGACTCCCGCCTTCCCCCTGAAGCTTTCTTT.

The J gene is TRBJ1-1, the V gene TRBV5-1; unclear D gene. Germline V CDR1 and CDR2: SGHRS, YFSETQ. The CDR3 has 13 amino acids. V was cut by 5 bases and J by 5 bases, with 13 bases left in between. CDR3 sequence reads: CASRLSSGTEAFF. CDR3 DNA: TGCGCCAGCAGACTATCGTCGGGGACTGAAGCTTTCTTT.

Here the CDR3 DNA reads TGCGCCAGCAGCCAGAATTCCGGGAGCTACGAGCAGTACTTC. Amino acids: CASSQNSGSYEQYF. J is TRBJ2-7 and V is TRBV4-1; possibly TRBD2 for D (6 bases). Germline CDR1 MGHRA, CDR2 YSYEKL. This CDR3 has 14 amino acids. V was cut by 3 bases and J by 3 bases, with 12 bases left in between.

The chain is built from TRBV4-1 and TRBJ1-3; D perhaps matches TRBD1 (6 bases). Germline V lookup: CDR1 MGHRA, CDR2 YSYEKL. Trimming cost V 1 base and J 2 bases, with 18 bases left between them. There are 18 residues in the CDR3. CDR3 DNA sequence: TGCGCCAGCAGCCAAGGACCACAGGGTTACACGGCTGGAAACACCATATATTTT. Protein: CASSQGPQGYTAGNTIYF.